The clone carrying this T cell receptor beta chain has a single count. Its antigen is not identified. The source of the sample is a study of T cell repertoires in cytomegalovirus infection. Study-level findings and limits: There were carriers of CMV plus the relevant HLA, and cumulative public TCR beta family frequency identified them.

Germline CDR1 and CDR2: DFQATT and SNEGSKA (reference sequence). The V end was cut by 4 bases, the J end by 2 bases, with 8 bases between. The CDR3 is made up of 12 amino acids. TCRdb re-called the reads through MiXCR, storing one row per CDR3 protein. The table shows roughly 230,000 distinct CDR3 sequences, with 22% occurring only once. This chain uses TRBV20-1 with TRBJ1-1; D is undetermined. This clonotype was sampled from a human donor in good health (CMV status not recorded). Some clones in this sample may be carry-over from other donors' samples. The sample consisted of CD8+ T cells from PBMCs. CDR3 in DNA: TGCAGTGCTAACAGTGACAACACTGAAGCTTTCTTT. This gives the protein CSANSDNTEAFF.